These 10 T cell receptor beta chains came from one sample sequenced in a study of cytomegalovirus exposure and HLA in healthy donors. Primers: 60 Vbeta forward and 13 Jbeta reverse. Profiling relied on immunoSEQ multiplex PCR, and the TCRdb table lists in-frame clones only, not all of them. The sample has 210,000 or so clones, 70% to 90% seen once. The sample consisted of PBMCs. These receptors originate from a girl aged 2 to 10 in good health and CMV-seronegative.

The J gene is TRBJ2-1, the V gene TRBV7-9; D perhaps matches TRBD1 (6 bases). The CDR3 consists of 12 residues. The germline gives CDR1 SEHNR, CDR2 FQNEAQ (reference sequence). Trimming stripped 5 bases from V and 4 bases from J, with 6 bases between. Here the CDR3 reads CASSGTYNEQFF. CDR3 DNA: TGTGCCAGCAGCGGGACATACAATGAGCAGTTCTTC.

The chain links TRBV10-2 to TRBJ1-5; 7 bases are shared with TRBD1. CDR1 is WSHSY, CDR2 SAAADI, per germline. The trim removed 6 bases at V and 1 base at J, leaving 6 bases unmatched. The CDR3 has 15 amino acids. CDR3 bases: TGCGCCAGCAGCCCAGGGGGTACCAGCAATCAGCCCCAGCATTTT. It yields the protein CASSPGGTSNQPQHF.

This chain joins TRBV27 and TRBJ2-7; 7 bases line up with TRBD1. Germline V CDR1 and CDR2: MNHEY, SMNVEV (reference sequence). This CDR3 contains 15 residues. With 0 bases clipped from V and 3 bases from J, the junction kept 5 bases outside the gene matches. CDR3 bases: TGTGCCAGCAGTTTATCGGTGACAGGGATCTACGAGCAGTACTTC. This gives the protein CASSLSVTGIYEQYF.

The rearrangement joins TRBV5-1 to TRBJ1-6; 8 bases are a match to TRBD1. Germline V gene lookup returns CDR1 SGHRS and CDR2 YFSETQ. The CDR3 loop spans 14 amino acids. After removal of 5 bases from V and 10 bases from J, the junction contained 8 bases not matched to a gene. The CDR3 DNA is TGCGCCAGCAGACCCGGACAGGGCGGATCACCCCTCCACTTT. Its translation: CASRPGQGGSPLHF.

CDR3 nucleotide sequence: TGCGCCAGCAGTGAGCTAGCGGGATGGACAGATACGCAGTATTTT. It codes for CASSELAGWTDTQYF. The chain is built from TRBV10-2 and TRBJ2-3; 9 bases agree with TRBD2. The CDR3 covers 15 residues. From germline, CDR1 is WSHSY and CDR2 SAAADI. V lost 2 bases and J lost 3; bases outside the gene matches: 3.

J is TRBJ2-3 and V is TRBV7-2; the match to TRBD2 covers 9 bases. The V gene end was trimmed by 6 bases and the J gene end by 1 base; junction bases not matched to a gene: 5. The CDR3 length is 15 residues. Germline-derived CDR1 and CDR2 are SGHTA and FQGNSA. As DNA, the CDR3 is TGTGCCAGCAGTTCTAGCGGGGTGGGCACAGATACGCAGTATTTT. Its protein product is CASSSSGVGTDTQYF. Full variable domain (outside the CDR3, taken from reference TRBV7-2 and TRBJ2-3): GAGVSQSPSNKVTEKGKDVELRCDPISGHTALYWYRQSLGQGLEFLIYFQGNSAPDKSGLPSDRFSAERTGGSVSTLTIQRTQQEDSAVYLCASSSSGVGTDTQYFGPGTRLTVL.

The chain links TRBV30 to TRBJ2-5, with 7 bases aligning to TRBD2. V lost 8 bases to trimming and J lost 7 bases; unmatched junction nucleotides: 22. CDR1 is GTSNPN and CDR2 is SVGIG in the germline V gene (reference sequence). The CDR3 totals 16 residues. CDR3 sequence (DNA): TGTGCCGCACGGGGATTAGAGCGGGGCCGCGGAGGGACCCAGTACTTC. Translation: CAARGLERGRGGTQYF.

The gene calls are TRBV7-4 and TRBJ1-3; no clear D. V was clipped by 3 bases and J by 0 bases, with 9 bases between them. Germline CDR1 SGHVT, CDR2 SQSDAQ. The CDR3 contains 15 residues. The CDR3 spells CASSLGPSSGNTIYF. DNA of the CDR3: TGTGCCAGCAGCTTGGGTCCTAGCTCTGGAAACACCATATATTTT.

J is TRBJ2-7 and V is TRBV29-1; D gene ambiguous. The CDR3 runs 14 residues. Germline loops: CDR1 SQVTM, CDR2 ANQGSEA. The germline V and J ends were trimmed by 2 bases and 0 bases, with 11 bases remaining between them. CDR3 amino acids: CSVENAASSYEQYF. CDR3 sequence (DNA): TGCAGCGTTGAAAACGCCGCTAGCTCCTACGAGCAGTACTTC.

This clone was observed once. The V call is TRBV15, the J call TRBJ1-1, with 7 positions matching TRBD1. From germline, CDR1 is LNHNV and CDR2 YYDKDF (reference sequence). Germline trimming cut 6 bases from V and 7 bases from J; bases unmatched to any gene: 5. The CDR3 consists of 12 residues. The CDR3 protein is CATSKGQVEAFF. In DNA form, the CDR3 reads TGTGCCACCAGTAAAGGACAGGTTGAAGCTTTCTTT.